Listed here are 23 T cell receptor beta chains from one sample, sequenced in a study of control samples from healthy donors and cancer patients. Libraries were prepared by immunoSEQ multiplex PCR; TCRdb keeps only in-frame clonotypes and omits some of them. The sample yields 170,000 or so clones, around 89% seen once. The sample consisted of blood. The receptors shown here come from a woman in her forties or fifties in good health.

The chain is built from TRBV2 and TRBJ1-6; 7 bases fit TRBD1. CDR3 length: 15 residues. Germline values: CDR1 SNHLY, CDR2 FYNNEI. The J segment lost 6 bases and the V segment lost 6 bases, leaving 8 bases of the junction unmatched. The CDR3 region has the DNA TGTGCCAGCAGCCCAGGACAGGCCCTTAATTCACCCCTCCACTTT. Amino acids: CASSPGQALNSPLHF.

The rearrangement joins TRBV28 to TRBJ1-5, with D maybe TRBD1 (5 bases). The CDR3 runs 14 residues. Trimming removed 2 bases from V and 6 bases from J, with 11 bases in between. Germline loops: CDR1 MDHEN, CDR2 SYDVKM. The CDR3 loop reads CASSLRGNAQPQHF. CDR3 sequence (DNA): TGTGCCAGCAGTTTAAGGGGTAACGCTCAGCCCCAGCATTTT.

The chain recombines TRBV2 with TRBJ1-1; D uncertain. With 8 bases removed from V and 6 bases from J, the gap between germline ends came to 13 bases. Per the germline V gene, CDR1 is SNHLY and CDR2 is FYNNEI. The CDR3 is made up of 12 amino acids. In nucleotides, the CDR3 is TGTGCCAGCTCCCCTGGAGCGGCTGAAGCTTTCTTT. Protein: CASSPGAAEAFF.

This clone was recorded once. CDR3 residues: CASSQHTGTGNFLYEQYF. DNA of the CDR3: TGCGCCAGCAGTCAGCATACCGGGACAGGGAACTTTTTGTACGAGCAGTACTTC. The J gene is TRBJ2-7, the V gene TRBV23-1, with TRBD1 matching 9 bases. TRBV23-1 is reported as an ORF; its role is uncertain. With V trimmed by 3 bases and J by 4 bases, 16 bases remained unmatched. The CDR3 length is 18 residues.

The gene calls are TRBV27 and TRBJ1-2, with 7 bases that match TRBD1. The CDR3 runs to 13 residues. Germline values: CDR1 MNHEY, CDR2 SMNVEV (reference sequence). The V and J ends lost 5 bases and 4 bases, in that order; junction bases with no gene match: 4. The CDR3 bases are TGTGCCAGCAGTCGACAGGGAATCTATGGCTACACCTTC. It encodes CASSRQGIYGYTF.

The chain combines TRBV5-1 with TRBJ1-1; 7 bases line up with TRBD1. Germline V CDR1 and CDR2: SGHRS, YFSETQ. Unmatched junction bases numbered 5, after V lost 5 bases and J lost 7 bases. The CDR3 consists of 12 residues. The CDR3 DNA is TGCGCCAGCAGATCCGGGACAGTTGAAGCTTTCTTT. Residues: CASRSGTVEAFF. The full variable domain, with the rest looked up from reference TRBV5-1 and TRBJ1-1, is KAGVTQTPRYLIKTRGQQVTLSCSPISGHRSVSWYQQTPGQGLQFLFEYFSETQRNKGNFPGRFSGRQFSNSRSEMNVSTLELGDSALYLCASRSGTVEAFFGQGTRLTVV.

CDR3 coding DNA: TGTGCCAGCAGCGAGGGACAAGGTGAGCAGTTCTTC. Its protein product is CASSEGQGEQFF. J is TRBJ2-1 and V is TRBV9; D might be TRBD1 (6 bases). CDR3 length equals 12 residues. The V end was cut by 3 bases, the J end by 9 bases, with 10 bases between. The V gene's germline CDR1 is SGDLS and CDR2 YYNGEE.

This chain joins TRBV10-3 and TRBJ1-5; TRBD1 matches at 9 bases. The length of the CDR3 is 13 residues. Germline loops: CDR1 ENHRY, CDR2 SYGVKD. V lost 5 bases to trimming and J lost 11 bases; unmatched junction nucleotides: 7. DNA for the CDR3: TGTGCCATCAGTCCGGGACAGGGAGGAGCCCAGCATTTT. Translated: CAISPGQGGAQHF.

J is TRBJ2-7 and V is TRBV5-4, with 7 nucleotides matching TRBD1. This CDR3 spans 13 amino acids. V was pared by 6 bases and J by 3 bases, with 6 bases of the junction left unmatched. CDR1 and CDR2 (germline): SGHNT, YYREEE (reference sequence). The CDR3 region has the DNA TGTGCCAGCAAGGGACAGCTAGACTACGAGCAGTACTTC. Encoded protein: CASKGQLDYEQYF.

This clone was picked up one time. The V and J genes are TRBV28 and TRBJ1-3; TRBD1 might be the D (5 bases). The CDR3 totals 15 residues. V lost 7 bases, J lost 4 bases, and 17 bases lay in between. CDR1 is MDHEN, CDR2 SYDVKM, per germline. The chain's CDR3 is CASTPGGTGGNTIYF. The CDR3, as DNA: TGTGCCAGCACTCCTGGGGGGACGGGGGGAAACACCATATATTTT.

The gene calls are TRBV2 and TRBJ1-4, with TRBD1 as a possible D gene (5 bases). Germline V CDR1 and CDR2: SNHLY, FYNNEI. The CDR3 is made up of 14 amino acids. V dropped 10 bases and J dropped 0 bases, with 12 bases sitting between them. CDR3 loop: CATTRQPTNEKLFF. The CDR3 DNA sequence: TGTGCCACCACCCGACAGCCAACTAATGAAAAACTGTTTTTT.

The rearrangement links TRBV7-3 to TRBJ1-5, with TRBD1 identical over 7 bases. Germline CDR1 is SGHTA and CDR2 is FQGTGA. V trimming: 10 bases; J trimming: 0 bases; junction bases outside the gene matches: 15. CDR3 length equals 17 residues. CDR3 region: CATGEGAPETSNQPQHF. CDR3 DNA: TGTGCCACGGGGGAGGGGGCTCCCGAGACTAGCAATCAGCCCCAGCATTTT.

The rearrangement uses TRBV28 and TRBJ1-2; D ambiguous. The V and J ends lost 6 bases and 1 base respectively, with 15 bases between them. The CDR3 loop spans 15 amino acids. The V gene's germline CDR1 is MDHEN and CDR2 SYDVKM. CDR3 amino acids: CASSVTAVYNYGYTF. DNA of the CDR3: TGTGCCAGCAGCGTGACCGCCGTTTATAACTATGGCTACACCTTC.

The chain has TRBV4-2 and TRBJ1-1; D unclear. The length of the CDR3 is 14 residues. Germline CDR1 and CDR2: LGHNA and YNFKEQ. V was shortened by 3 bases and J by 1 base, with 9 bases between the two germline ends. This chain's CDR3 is CASSQRERNTEAFF. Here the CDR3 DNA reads TGTGCCAGCAGCCAGAGGGAGAGGAACACTGAAGCTTTCTTT.

CDR3 DNA sequence: TGTGCCAGCAGCCCCGGGGCAAGAGAGACCCAGTACTTC. Translating gives CASSPGARETQYF. The chain has TRBV3-1 (or the pseudogene TRBV3-2) and TRBJ2-5; D may match TRBD1 or TRBD2 (5 bases each). Germline loops: CDR1 LGHDT, CDR2 YNNKEL (reference sequence). This CDR3 region has 13 residues. The V end lost 4 bases, the J end lost 4 bases, and 10 bases lay between the germline ends.

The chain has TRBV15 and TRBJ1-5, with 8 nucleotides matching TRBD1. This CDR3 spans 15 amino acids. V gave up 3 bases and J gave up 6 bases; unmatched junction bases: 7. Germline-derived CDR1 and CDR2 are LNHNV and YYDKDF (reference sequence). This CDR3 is CATSSLRGHVQPQHF. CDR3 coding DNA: TGTGCCACCAGCAGCCTCAGGGGGCACGTTCAGCCCCAGCATTTT. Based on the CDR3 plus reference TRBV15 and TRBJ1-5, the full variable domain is DAMVIQNPRYQVTQFGKPVTLSCSQTLNHNVMYWYQQKSSQAPKLLFHYYDKDFNNEADTPDNFQSRRPNTSFCFLDIRSPGLGDTAMYLCATSSLRGHVQPQHFGDGTRLSIL.

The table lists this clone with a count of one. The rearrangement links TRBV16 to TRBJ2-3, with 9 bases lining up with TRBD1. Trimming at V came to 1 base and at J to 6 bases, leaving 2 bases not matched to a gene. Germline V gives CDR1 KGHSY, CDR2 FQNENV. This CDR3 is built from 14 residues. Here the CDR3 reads CASSQWDRVDTQYF. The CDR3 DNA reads TGTGCCAGCAGCCAATGGGACAGGGTGGATACGCAGTATTTT.

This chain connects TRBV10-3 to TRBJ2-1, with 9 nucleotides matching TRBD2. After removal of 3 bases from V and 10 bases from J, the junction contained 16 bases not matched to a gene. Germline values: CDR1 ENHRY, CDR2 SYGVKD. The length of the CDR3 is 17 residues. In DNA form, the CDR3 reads TGTGCCATCAGTGACCCGATTAGCGGGAGTATCGGTTCGGAGCAGTTCTTC. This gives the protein CAISDPISGSIGSEQFF.

The CDR3 loop is CASSLWGGAAADTQYF. In DNA, the CDR3 is TGTGCCAGCAGTTTATGGGGTGGGGCCGCGGCAGATACGCAGTATTTT. The chain is built from TRBV27 and TRBJ2-3; perhaps TRBD1 as D (5 bases). This CDR3 has 16 residues. The V gene's germline CDR1 is MNHEY and CDR2 SMNVEV (reference sequence). V was clipped by 1 base and J by 4 bases, with 15 bases between them.

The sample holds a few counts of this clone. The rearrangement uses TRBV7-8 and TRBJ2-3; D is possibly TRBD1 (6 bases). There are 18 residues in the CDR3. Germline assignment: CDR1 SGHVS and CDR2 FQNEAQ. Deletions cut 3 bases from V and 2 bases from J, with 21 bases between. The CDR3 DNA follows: TGTGCCAGCAGCTTCGGGTTGAGGGGGTTACTTGACACAGATACGCAGTATTTT. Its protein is CASSFGLRGLLDTDTQYF. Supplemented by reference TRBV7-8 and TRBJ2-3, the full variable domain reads GAGVSQSPRYKVAKRGQDVALRCDPISGHVSLFWYQQALGQGPEFLTYFQNEAQLDKSGLPSDRFFAERPEGSVSTLKIQRTQQEDSAVYLCASSFGLRGLLDTDTQYFGPGTRLTVL.

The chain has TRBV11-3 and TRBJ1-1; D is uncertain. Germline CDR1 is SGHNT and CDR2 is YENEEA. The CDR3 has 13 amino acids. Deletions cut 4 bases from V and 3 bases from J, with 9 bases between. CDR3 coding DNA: TGTGCCAGCAGCTCGGACCGAGACACTGAAGCTTTCTTT. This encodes CASSSDRDTEAFF.

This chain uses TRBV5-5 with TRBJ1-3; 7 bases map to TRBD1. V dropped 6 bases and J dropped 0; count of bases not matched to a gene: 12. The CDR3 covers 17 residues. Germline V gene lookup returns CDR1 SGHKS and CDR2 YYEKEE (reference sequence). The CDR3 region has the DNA TGTGCCAGCACCCGCACAAGGGGGCCTTTCTCTGGAAACACCATATATTTT. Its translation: CASTRTRGPFSGNTIYF.

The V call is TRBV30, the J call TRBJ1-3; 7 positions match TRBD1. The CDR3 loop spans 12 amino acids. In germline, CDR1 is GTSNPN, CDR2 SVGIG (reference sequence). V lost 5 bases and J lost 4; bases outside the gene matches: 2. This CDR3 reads CAWGTVGNTIYF. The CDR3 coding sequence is TGTGCCTGGGGGACAGTAGGAAACACCATATATTTT.